Following are 9 T cell receptor beta chains from one sample sequenced in a study of blood T cell repertoires in COVID-19. Method: immunoSEQ multiplex PCR; TCRdb's copy keeps in-frame clones and lacks some. The sample holds some 80,000 clones, 90% seen once. Specimen: peripheral blood. The receptors derive from a human donor in a cohort sampled during active COVID-19.

V usage is TRBV7-9 and J usage is TRBJ2-5, with TRBD1 matching over 10 bases. The junction had 3 bases not matched to a gene; V was cut back by 1 base and J by 4 bases. This CDR3 comprises 15 residues. CDR1 is SEHNR, CDR2 FQNEAQ, per germline (reference sequence). Here the CDR3 DNA reads TGTGCCAGCAGCTTAGACCGGACAGGGGGAGAGACCCAGTACTTC. Protein sequence: CASSLDRTGGETQYF.

This sequence joins TRBV10-2 and TRBJ2-1; 14 bases fit TRBD2. This CDR3 comprises 14 residues. The germline V gene encodes CDR1 WSHSY and CDR2 SAAADI. V lost 7 bases to trimming and J lost 8 bases; unmatched junction nucleotides: 4. The CDR3 loop is CASKTSGGADEQFF. As DNA, the CDR3 is TGCGCCAGCAAGACTAGCGGGGGGGCCGATGAGCAGTTCTTC.

There are a few counts of this clone. This sequence joins TRBV2 and TRBJ1-6, with D hard to call. The CDR3 totals 16 residues. V lost 5 bases and J lost 0, with 11 bases in between. The germline CDR1 and CDR2 sequences are SNHLY and FYNNEI. CDR3 region: CASSTGSSSYNSPLHF. In nucleotides, the CDR3 is TGTGCCAGCAGTACGGGTTCTAGCTCCTATAATTCACCCCTCCACTTT. The full variable domain, its missing parts supplied by reference TRBV2 and TRBJ1-6, is EPEVTQTPSHQVTQMGQEVILRCVPISNHLYFYWYRQILGQKVEFLVSFYNNEISEKSEIFDDQFSVERPDGSNFTLKIRSTKLEDSAMYFCASSTGSSSYNSPLHFGNGTRLTVT.

This chain links TRBV7-8 with TRBJ1-6, with 8 positions matching TRBD1. CDR1 SGHVS and CDR2 FQNEAQ come from the germline V gene. J lost 9 bases, V lost 5 bases, and 9 bases had no gene match. The CDR3 has 15 residues. The CDR3 sequence is CASSATGTGSSPLHF. DNA for the CDR3: TGTGCCAGCAGCGCCACCGGGACAGGCAGTTCACCCCTCCACTTT.

This chain connects TRBV18 to TRBJ2-5, with D possibly matching TRBD1 (5 bases). The germline CDR1 and CDR2 sequences are KGHSH and LQKENI. Trimming cost V 2 bases and J 5 bases, with 12 bases left between them. The CDR3 totals 14 residues. CDR3 sequence reads: CASSPLDMGETQYF. The CDR3 DNA reads TGTGCCAGCTCACCATTGGACATGGGCGAGACCCAGTACTTC.

This clone was counted between two and nine times. The chain has TRBV7-6 and TRBJ2-3; D perhaps matches TRBD1 (6 bases). The V gene's germline CDR1 is SGHVS and CDR2 FNYEAQ. With 4 bases removed from V and 2 bases from J, the gap between germline ends came to 13 bases. The CDR3 length is 15 residues. The CDR3 reads CASSSDRSATDTQYF. The DNA for the CDR3 is TGTGCCAGCAGCTCGGACAGATCGGCCACAGATACGCAGTATTTT.

V and J are TRBV19 and TRBJ1-5; D is unclear. Germline assignment: CDR1 LNHDA and CDR2 SQIVND (reference sequence). V lost 4 bases, J lost 3 bases, and 7 bases lay in between. The CDR3 is made up of 13 amino acids. The CDR3 is CASSRGFNQPQHF. Written as DNA, the CDR3 is TGTGCCAGTAGTAGAGGGTTCAATCAGCCCCAGCATTTT.

The rearrangement joins TRBV19 to TRBJ2-7; 9 bases are shared with TRBD1. This CDR3 region has 15 residues. Germline CDR1 and CDR2: LNHDA and SQIVND (reference sequence). The V segment lost 5 bases and the J segment 2 bases; nucleotides outside the gene matches: 7. The CDR3 spells CASSVRQGGTYEQYF. The CDR3 nucleotides read TGTGCCAGTAGTGTACGACAGGGGGGAACCTACGAGCAGTACTTC.

Comment on this clone: Other DNA sequences within the sample encode an identical CDR3. This chain joins TRBV12-3 or TRBV12-4 and TRBJ1-1, with unresolved D. This CDR3 contains 13 residues. V lost 2 bases, J lost 2 bases, and 6 bases lay in between. The CDR3 bases are TGTGCCAGCAGTTTACGGGGTAACACTGAAGCTTTCTTT. Residues: CASSLRGNTEAFF.